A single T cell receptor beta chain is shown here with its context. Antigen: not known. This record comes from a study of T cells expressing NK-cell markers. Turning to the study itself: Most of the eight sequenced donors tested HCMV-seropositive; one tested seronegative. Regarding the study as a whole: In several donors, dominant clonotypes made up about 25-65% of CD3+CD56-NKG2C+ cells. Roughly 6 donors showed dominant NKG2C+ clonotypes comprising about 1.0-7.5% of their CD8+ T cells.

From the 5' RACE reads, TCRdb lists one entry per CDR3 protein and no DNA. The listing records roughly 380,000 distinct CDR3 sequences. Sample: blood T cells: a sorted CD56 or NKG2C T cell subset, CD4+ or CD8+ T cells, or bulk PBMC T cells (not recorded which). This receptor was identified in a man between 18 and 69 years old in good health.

CDR3 region: CASSSFNVERDYGYTF. This chain uses TRBV12-3 or TRBV12-4 with TRBJ1-2. This CDR3 is built from 16 residues.